This T cell receptor (beta chain) emerged from a study of cytomegalovirus exposure and HLA in healthy donors. Study information: One earlier analysis, a look at 150 million to 200 million T cells, found approximately 120 million unique TCR beta sequences. Study-level points and caveats: In terms of immune exposure information, only CMV serostatus was available.

The CDR3 totals 15 residues. Germline lookup yields CDR1 SGHVS and CDR2 FNYEAQ. V was shortened by 5 bases and J by 2 bases, with 15 bases between the two germline ends. As regards this clone: Antigen unknown.

PCR primers comprised 60 Vbeta and 13 Jbeta primers. Sequenced by immunoSEQ multiplex PCR; TCRdb stores in-frame clones only, minus some. The sample includes over 150,000 clones, approximately 80% of them seen just once. The receptor was derived from a boy aged 2 to 10 in good health and CMV-seronegative. This chain links TRBV7-6 with TRBJ1-1, with D perhaps TRBD1 (6 bases). The sample comprised PBMCs. The CDR3 protein is CASSLNQGHNTEAFF. The CDR3 bases are TGTGCCAGCAGCCTCAATCAGGGGCATAACACTGAAGCTTTCTTT.